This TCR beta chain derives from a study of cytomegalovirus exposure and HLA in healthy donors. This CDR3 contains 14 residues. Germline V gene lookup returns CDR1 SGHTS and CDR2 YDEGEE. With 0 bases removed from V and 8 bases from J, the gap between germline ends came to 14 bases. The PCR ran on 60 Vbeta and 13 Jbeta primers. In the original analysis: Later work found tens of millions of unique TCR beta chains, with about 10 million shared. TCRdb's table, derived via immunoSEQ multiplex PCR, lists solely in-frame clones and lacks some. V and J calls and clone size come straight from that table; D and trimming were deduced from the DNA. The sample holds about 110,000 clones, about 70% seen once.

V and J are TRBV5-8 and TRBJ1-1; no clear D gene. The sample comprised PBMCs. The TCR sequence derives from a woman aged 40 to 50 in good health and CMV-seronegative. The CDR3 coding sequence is TGTGCCAGCAGCTTGGCAGCCCAGACATACGAAGCTTTCTTT. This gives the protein CASSLAAQTYEAFF.